Shown below are 9 T cell receptor beta chains from a single sample sequenced in a study of shared clonotypes between healthy human individuals. Profiled with immunoSEQ multiplex PCR; TCRdb holds only in-frame clones, not every one. Here the sample spans some 2.4 million clones, 90% to 95% being singletons. What was sequenced was naive CD4+ T cells from PBMCs. Described subset: CD45RA+ positively selected. Receptor source: a young man in good health. Some clones in this sample may be carry-over from other donors' samples.

The chain combines TRBV5-1 with TRBJ2-7, with unresolved D. CDR3 size: 14 residues. Between the trimmed V and J ends, which lost 0 bases and 7 bases, there was a span of 14 bases. Germline CDR1 is SGHRS and CDR2 is YFSETQ. The DNA for the CDR3 is TGCGCCAGCAGCTTGGCTCCGGATGACCTTGAGCAGTACTTC. Amino acids: CASSLAPDDLEQYF.

The rearrangement links TRBV2 to TRBJ2-7; 9 bases map to TRBD1. The V gene end was trimmed by 5 bases and the J gene end by 5 bases; junction bases not matched to a gene: 7. Germline CDR1 SNHLY, CDR2 FYNNEI. The length of the CDR3 is 14 residues. CDR3 sequence: CASSPGTGRNEQYF. CDR3 DNA: TGTGCCAGCAGTCCCGGGACAGGGAGAAACGAGCAGTACTTC.

This chain connects TRBV6-1 to TRBJ1-5; D remains unclear. Germline V CDR1 and CDR2: MNHNS, SASEGT. Trimming shortened V by 9 bases and J by 2 bases, and 11 bases separated the two germline ends. The CDR3 sequence is 13 residues long. The CDR3 protein is CASEDRGNQPQHF. The DNA for the CDR3 is TGTGCCAGTGAGGATCGGGGCAATCAGCCCCAGCATTTT.

The chain employs TRBV30 and TRBJ1-1; D unclear. Trimming took 5 bases from V and 1 from J, leaving 11 bases between them. This CDR3 contains 13 residues. Germline V gives CDR1 GTSNPN, CDR2 SVGIG (reference sequence). CDR3 residues: CAWSPGRNTEAFF. For the CDR3, the DNA is TGTGCCTGGTCGCCCGGGAGGAACACTGAAGCTTTCTTT. The full variable domain, completed using reference TRBV30 and TRBJ1-1, is SQTIHQWPATLVQPVGSPLSLECTVEGTSNPNLYWYRQAAGRGLQLLFYSVGIGQISSEVPQNLSASRPQDRQFILSSKKLLLSDSGFYLCAWSPGRNTEAFFGQGTRLTVV.

The chain carries TRBV7-9 and TRBJ2-1; D unresolved. The CDR3 spans 13 residues. Germline assignment: CDR1 SEHNR and CDR2 FQNEAQ (reference sequence). The V and J ends lost 3 bases and 15 bases respectively, with 18 bases between them. The CDR3 is CASSLVVRGSAFF. CDR3 nucleotide sequence: TGTGCCAGCAGCTTGGTAGTGAGAGGTTCGGCGTTCTTC.

The chain couples TRBV28 to TRBJ2-7; D may be TRBD1 (5 bases). Germline CDR1 is MDHEN and CDR2 is SYDVKM. CDR3 length: 10 residues. The V and J ends lost 5 bases and 10 bases respectively, with 9 bases between them. CDR3 protein: CASSTTVQYF. The CDR3 DNA sequence: TGTGCCAGCAGTACGACAGTCCAGTACTTC.

The chain carries TRBV7-9 and TRBJ2-1; 13 bases match TRBD2. V shed 0 bases, J shed 5 bases, and the junction held 7 bases outside the gene matches. Germline CDR1 and CDR2: SEHNR and FQNEAQ (reference sequence). This CDR3 has 18 residues. The CDR3 region has the DNA TGTGCCAGCAGCTTAGCGGAGGGGACTAGCGGGATTAACAATGAGCAGTTCTTC. This codes for CASSLAEGTSGINNEQFF.

The CDR3 DNA is TGTGCCAGCAGCCAAGACGAGGCTAGCTACTCCTACAATGAGCAGTTCTTC. Translating gives CASSQDEASYSYNEQFF. V usage is TRBV4-2 and J usage is TRBJ2-1; a weak D match, TRBD2 (5 bases). The CDR3 spans 17 residues. V lost 0 bases and J 0 bases, leaving 12 bases between the germline ends. The germline V gene has CDR1 LGHNA and CDR2 YNFKEQ.

The CDR3 nucleotides are TGCGCCAGCAGCTTGGGGGACAGAAAGGTTGGCTACACCTTC. Its translation: CASSLGDRKVGYTF. The chain couples TRBV5-1 to TRBJ1-2; 7 bases map to TRBD1. Per germline, CDR1 SGHRS and CDR2 YFSETQ. CDR3 length: 14 residues. J gave up 7 bases and V 0 bases, and 6 bases lay outside the gene matches.